Sequencing of this T cell receptor (beta chain) was carried out in a study of cytomegalovirus exposure and HLA in healthy donors. Study background: Earlier work reported roughly 120 million unique TCR beta sequences from about 180 million T cells. Study-wide points: In a later analysis, TCR beta V- and J-gene trimming was associated with a missense DCLRE1C variant.

Note on this clone: The antigen is not known.

PCR was performed using 60 Vbeta and 13 Jbeta primers. Profiling relied on immunoSEQ multiplex PCR, and the TCRdb table lists in-frame clones only, not all of them. The data contain around 67,000 clones, 78% of them singletons. CDR3 length equals 14 residues. Germline V gives CDR1 SQVTM, CDR2 ANQGSEA. The ends were cut back, 6 bases at V and 2 bases at J, with 16 bases in the middle. Sequencing used PBMCs. The chain couples TRBV29-1 to TRBJ2-5; TRBD2 is a possible D gene (6 bases). This TCR was recovered from a man aged 18 to 30 in good health and CMV-seropositive. In DNA, the CDR3 is TGCAGCGTCACCCGAGGAGGGGTTCAAGAGACCCAGTACTTC. It specifies CSVTRGGVQETQYF.